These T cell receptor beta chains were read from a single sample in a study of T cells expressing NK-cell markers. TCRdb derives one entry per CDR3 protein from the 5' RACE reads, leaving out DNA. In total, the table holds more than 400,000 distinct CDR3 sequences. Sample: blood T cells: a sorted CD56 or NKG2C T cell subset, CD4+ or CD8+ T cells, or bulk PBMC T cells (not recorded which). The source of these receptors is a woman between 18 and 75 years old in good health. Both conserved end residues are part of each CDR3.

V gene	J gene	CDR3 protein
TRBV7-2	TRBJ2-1	CASSLITGNEQFF
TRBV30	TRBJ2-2	CAWSVVRATGELFF
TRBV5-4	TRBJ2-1	CASSEKQGRDEQFF
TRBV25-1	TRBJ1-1	CASTDPRVLDTEAFF
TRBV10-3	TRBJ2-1	CAISESSLVGVGNEQFF
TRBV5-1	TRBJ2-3	CASSLEVSGTPSTDTQYF
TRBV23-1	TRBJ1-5	CASGPPGQGDQPQHF
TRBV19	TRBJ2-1	CASSRLANEQFF
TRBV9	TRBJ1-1	CASSAYGTGHEAFF
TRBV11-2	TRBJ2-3	CASSPKLAGNTQYF
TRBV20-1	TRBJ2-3	CSARTGTTSTDTQYF
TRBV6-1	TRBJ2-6	CASSRNFGKISGANVLTF
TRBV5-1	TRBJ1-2	CASSQSFPYGYTF
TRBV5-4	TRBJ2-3	CASSQTGGATDTQYF
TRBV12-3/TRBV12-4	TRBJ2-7	CASSPGGLQYEQYF
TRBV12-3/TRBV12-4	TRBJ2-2	CASSLGRTGELFF
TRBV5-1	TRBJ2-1	CASSLTAGVDEQFF
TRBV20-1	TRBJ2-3	CSVALTSGRSFTDTQYF
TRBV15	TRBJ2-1	CATSIDRPPNEQFF
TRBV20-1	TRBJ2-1	CSAPPPGLVGNEQFF
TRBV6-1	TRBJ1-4	CASSEARQGTNEKLFF
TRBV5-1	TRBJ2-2	CASSLLAGTGELFF